Sequencing of this T cell receptor (beta chain) was carried out in a study of early T cells in non-severe SARS-CoV-2 infection (dated by TCRdb to about 2021). For the wider study: Because TCR sequencing relied on bulk RNA taken from unsorted whole blood, pairing of alpha and beta chains was not possible. Broad study findings and their caveats: VDJdb matching was skewed toward anti-spike CD8 responses, so virus-specific expansions were likely underestimated and private and CD4 specificities were missed.

This clonotype was picked up many times. The antigen it recognizes is unknown. Per-nucleotide qualities are absent, and no much larger clonotype sits a single base away. The library was produced with 5' RACE. Sequencing relied on a NextSeq 500. Unique molecular identifiers were attached to individual cDNA molecules in the TCR library protocol so that sequencing error and PCR bias could be corrected. TCR alpha and beta chains were both sequenced, and the abundances of alpha and beta sequences in each sample were closely correlated with each other. The authors' analysis ran thus. Decombinator V4 was used to annotate the V gene, J gene and CDR3 of the TCR sequences. TCRs were defined as expanded if a significant change between any two time points was detected under a Poisson model with p below 0.0001. Abundances of TCRs were expressed as counts per million after normalisation to the total number of TCRs sequenced in each sample. TRAV1-2 paired with TRAJ12, TRAJ20 or TRAJ33 defined MAIT TCRs, while TRAV10 paired with TRAJ18 defined iNKT TCRs. A search of VDJdb, accessed on 1 November 2021, was run for TCRs annotated to CMV, EBV and SARS-CoV-2, with TCRs annotated for multiple antigens excluded. The public reads were quality trimmed at Q25 with fastp and then assembled into clones with MiXCR by TCRdb, keeping productive beta chains. Each entry is one CDR3 protein sequence, shown with its most common DNA and genes. These V and J calls are TCRdb output, not the study's own analysis. Counted in this sample were about 77,000 distinct CDR3 sequences; 8.5% to 10% of them appeared once. The ten largest clones take up roughly 5% of the sample.

The study was a case-control design nested within a healthcare worker cohort in London, UK, with weekly nasopharyngeal swab PCR tests and blood sampling. Between 23 and 31 March 2020, the week of the UK lockdown, healthcare workers were enrolled and then followed up weekly for as long as 16 weeks. From its cysteine to its phenylalanine, the CDR3 spans 15 amino acids. The entry retains the CDR3 DNA only, 45 bases that are in frame from base 1. V loses 0 bases of germline sequence and J loses 2 bases, and the interval between the two ends is 10 bases. CDR1 and CDR2 (LGHNA, YNFKEQ) derive from the germline V gene.

The V and J segments used are TRBV4-2 and TRBJ2-5, with the D gene call left open. The sample consisted of whole blood. The receptor's source is an adult who was a healthcare worker with PCR-confirmed SARS-CoV-2 infection or an uninfected control (not recorded which). CDR3 reads: CASSQDKVRQETQYF. The nucleotide sequence is given as TGTGCCAGCAGCCAAGATAAGGTGAGACAAGAGACCCAGTACTTC.